The clone carrying this TCR beta chain is a singleton in its sample. The antigen is unknown. From germline, CDR1 is SGHNT and CDR2 YYREEE (reference sequence). The CDR3 runs to 14 residues. The V and J ends lost 3 bases and 2 bases respectively, with 12 bases between them. This entry belongs to a study of radiotherapy plus CTLA-4 blockade in lung cancer. Study-wide background: Among enrolled patients, under 20% responded and 25% to 35% achieved disease control. Study outcomes and limitations: TCR clones of tumor origin grew in blood after radiotherapy plus ipilimumab. Early shifts in blood T cell clones, with interferon-beta, reportedly predicted response best.

Chemo-refractory metastatic non-small-cell lung cancer patients underwent focal radiation alongside CTLA-4 blockade with ipilimumab. Profiled with immunoSEQ multiplex PCR; TCRdb holds only in-frame clones, not every one. The sample includes tens of thousands of clones, approximately 68% of them seen just once. This clonotype originated in a human donor with non-small cell lung cancer whose response to radiotherapy plus ipilimumab could not be evaluated. The gene calls are TRBV5-4 and TRBJ2-7; D perhaps matches TRBD2 (5 bases). Here the sequenced sample was peripheral blood, taken from a patient treated with radiotherapy plus ipilimumab. The CDR3 nucleotides read TGTGCCAGCAGCTCAGAGCAGCGGACCTACGAGCAGTACTTC. Protein: CASSSEQRTYEQYF. Full variable domain (outside the CDR3, taken from reference TRBV5-4 and TRBJ2-7): ETGVTQSPTHLIKTRGQQVTLRCSSQSGHNTVSWYQQALGQGPQFIFQYYREEENGRGNFPPRFSGLQFPNYSSELNVNALELDDSALYLCASSSEQRTYEQYFGPGTRLTVT.